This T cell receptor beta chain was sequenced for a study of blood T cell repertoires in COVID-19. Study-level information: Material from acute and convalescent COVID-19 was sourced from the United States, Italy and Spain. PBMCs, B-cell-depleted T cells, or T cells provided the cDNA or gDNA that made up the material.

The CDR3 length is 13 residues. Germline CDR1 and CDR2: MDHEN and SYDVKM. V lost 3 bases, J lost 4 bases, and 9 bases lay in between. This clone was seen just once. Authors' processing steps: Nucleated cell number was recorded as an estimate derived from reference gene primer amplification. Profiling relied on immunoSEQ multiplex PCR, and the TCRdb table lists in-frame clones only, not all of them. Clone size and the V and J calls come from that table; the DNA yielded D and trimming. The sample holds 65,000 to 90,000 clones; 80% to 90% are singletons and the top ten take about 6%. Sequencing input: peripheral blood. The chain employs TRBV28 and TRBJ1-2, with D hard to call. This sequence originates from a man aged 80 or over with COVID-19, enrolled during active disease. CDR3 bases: TGTGCCAGCAGTTTTGCGGGCAGCTATGGCTACACCTTC. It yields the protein CASSFAGSYGYTF.